This T cell receptor (beta chain) was identified during a study of Graves' ophthalmopathy and Graves' hyperthyroidism. General study points: A majority of expanded thyroid clonotypes exceeding 0.001 frequency were likewise present in blood. The model predicted progression of ophthalmopathy with a sensitivity of roughly 69%, and its specificity was under 75%.

The V gene lost 6 bases and the J gene lost 2 bases, with 11 bases spanning the gap. The CDR3 is made up of 14 amino acids. This clonotype was observed many times. Its target is unknown. Donors with ophthalmopathy: moderate-to-severe activity, CAS ≥3, NOSPECS ≥4, duration under 3 months. Excluded: other autoimmune disease, uncontrolled infection, pregnancy or lactation. Scientists amplified the TCR beta CDR3 regions from RNA transcripts. RT-PCR with HTBI primers came first, then second-round multiplex PCR. One entry per CDR3 protein results from TCRdb running MiXCR on the multiplex PCR reads. The sample carries 150,000 to 200,000 distinct CDR3 sequences, 30% to 45% recorded once.

What was sequenced was peripheral blood. This receptor was taken from a man in his thirties or forties with Graves' ophthalmopathy. The chain couples TRBV12-3 or TRBV12-4 to TRBJ1-5; D is ambiguous. CDR3 sequence reads: CASSVAVGNQPQHF. The CDR3 DNA is TGTGCCAGCAGCGTCGCAGTGGGCAATCAGCCCCAGCATTTT.